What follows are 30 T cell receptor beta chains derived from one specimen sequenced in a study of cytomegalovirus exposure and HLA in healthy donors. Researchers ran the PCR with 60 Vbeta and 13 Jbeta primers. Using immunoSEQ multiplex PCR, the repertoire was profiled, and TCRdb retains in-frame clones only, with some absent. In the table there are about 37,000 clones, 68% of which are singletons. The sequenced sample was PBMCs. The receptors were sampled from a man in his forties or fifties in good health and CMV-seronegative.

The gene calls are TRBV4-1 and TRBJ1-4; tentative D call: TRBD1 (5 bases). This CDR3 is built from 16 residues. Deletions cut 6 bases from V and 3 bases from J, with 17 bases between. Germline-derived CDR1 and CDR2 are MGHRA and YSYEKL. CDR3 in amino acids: CASSPPARQPNEKLFF. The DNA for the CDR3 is TGCGCCAGCAGTCCCCCTGCCCGACAGCCTAATGAAAAACTGTTTTTT.

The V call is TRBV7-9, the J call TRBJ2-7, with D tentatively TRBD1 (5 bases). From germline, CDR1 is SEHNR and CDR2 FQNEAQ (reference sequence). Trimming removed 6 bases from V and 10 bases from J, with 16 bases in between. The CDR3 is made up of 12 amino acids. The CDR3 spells CASRTDQSPQYF. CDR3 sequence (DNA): TGTGCCAGCAGGACAGACCAATCCCCCCAGTACTTC.

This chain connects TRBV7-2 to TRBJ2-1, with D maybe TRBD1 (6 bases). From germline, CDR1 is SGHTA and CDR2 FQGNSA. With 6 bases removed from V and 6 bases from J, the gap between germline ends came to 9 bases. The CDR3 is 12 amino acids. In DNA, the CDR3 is TGTGCCAGCAGGTCACAGGGCAATGAGCAGTTCTTC. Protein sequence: CASRSQGNEQFF.

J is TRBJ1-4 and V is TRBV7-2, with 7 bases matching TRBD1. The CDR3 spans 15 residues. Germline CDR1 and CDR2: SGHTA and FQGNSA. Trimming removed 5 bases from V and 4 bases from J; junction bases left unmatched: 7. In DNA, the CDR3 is TGTGCCAGCAGCCACCGGGACAGAGATAATGAAAAACTGTTTTTT. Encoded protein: CASSHRDRDNEKLFF.

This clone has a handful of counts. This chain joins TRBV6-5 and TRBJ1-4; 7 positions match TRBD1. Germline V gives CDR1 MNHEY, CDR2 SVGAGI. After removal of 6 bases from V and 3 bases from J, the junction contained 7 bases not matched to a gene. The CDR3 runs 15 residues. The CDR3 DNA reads TGTGCCAGCAGGGGACCGGGACAGTCTAATGAAAAACTGTTTTTT. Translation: CASRGPGQSNEKLFF.

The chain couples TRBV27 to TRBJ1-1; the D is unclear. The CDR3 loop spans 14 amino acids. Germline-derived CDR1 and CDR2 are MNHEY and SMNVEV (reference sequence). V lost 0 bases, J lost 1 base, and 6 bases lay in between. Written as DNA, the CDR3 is TGTGCCAGCAGTTTATCTGCGGGGAACACTGAAGCTTTCTTT. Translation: CASSLSAGNTEAFF.

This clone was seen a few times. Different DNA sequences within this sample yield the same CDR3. The CDR3 bases are TGCGCCAGCAGCCAAGACGGACAGGACAATTCACCCCTCCACTTT. As protein: CASSQDGQDNSPLHF. The gene calls are TRBV4-1 and TRBJ1-6; 7 bases are shared with TRBD1. Looked up from germline, CDR1 is MGHRA and CDR2 is YSYEKL. CDR3 size: 15 residues. J was trimmed by 7 bases and V by 0 bases; bases with no gene match: 3.

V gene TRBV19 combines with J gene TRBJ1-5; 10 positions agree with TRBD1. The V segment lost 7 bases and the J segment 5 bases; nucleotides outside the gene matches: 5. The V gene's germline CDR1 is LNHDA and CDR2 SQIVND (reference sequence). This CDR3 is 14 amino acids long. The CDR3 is CASNGQGVYQPQHF. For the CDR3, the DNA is TGTGCCAGTAATGGACAGGGGGTGTATCAGCCCCAGCATTTT.

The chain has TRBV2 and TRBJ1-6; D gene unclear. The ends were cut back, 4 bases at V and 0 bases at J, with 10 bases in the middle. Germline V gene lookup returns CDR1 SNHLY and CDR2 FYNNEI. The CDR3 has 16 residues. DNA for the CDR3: TGTGCCAGCAGTGTCTCGGGGAGCTCCTATAATTCACCCCTCCACTTT. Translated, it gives CASSVSGSSYNSPLHF.

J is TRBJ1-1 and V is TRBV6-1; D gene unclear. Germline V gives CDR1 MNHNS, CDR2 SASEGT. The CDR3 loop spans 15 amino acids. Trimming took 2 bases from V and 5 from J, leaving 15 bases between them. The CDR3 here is CASSEPYTVGTEAFF. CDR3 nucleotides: TGTGCCAGCAGTGAACCCTATACTGTCGGTACTGAAGCTTTCTTT.

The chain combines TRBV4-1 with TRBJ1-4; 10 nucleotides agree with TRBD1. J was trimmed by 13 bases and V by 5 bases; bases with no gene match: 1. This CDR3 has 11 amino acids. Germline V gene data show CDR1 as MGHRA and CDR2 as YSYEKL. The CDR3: CASSGQGGLFF. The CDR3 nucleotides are TGCGCCAGCAGCGGACAGGGGGGACTGTTTTTT.

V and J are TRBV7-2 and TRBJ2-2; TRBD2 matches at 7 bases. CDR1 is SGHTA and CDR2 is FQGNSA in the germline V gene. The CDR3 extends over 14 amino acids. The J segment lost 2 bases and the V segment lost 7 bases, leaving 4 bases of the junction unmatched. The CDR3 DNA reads TGTGCCAGCACAGCGGGGTCCAACACCGGGGAGCTGTTTTTT. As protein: CASTAGSNTGELFF.

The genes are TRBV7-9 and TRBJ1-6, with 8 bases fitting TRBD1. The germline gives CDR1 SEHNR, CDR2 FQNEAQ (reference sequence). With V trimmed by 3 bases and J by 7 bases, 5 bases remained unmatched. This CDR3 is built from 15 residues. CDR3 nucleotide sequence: TGTGCCAGCAGCTTCCTTGACAGGGGCAATTCACCCCTCCACTTT. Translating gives CASSFLDRGNSPLHF.

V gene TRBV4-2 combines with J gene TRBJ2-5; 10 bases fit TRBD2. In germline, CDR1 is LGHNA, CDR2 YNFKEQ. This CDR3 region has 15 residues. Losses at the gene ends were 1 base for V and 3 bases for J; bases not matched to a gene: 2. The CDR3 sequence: CASSQVLAGEETQYF. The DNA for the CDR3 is TGTGCCAGCAGCCAAGTCCTAGCGGGGGAAGAGACCCAGTACTTC.

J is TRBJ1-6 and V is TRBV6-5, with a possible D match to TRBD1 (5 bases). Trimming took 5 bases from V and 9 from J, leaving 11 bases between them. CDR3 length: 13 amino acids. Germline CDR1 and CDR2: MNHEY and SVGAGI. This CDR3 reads CASSQQGSSPLHF. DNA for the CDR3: TGTGCCAGCAGTCAGCAGGGTAGTTCACCCCTCCACTTT.

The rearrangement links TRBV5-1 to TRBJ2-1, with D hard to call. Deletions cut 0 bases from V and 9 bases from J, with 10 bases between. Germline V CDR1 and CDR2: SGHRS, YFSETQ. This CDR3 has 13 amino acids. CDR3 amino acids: CASSLGVAGEQFF. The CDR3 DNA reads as TGCGCCAGCAGCTTGGGAGTAGCTGGTGAGCAGTTCTTC.

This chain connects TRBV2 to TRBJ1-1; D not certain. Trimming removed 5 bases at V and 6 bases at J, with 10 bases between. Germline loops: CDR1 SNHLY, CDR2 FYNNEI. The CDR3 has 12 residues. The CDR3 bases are TGTGCCAGCAGTCGCGGGCGGGCTGAAGCTTTCTTT. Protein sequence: CASSRGRAEAFF. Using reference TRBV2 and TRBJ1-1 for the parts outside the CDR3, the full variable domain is EPEVTQTPSHQVTQMGQEVILRCVPISNHLYFYWYRQILGQKVEFLVSFYNNEISEKSEIFDDQFSVERPDGSNFTLKIRSTKLEDSAMYFCASSRGRAEAFFGQGTRLTVV.

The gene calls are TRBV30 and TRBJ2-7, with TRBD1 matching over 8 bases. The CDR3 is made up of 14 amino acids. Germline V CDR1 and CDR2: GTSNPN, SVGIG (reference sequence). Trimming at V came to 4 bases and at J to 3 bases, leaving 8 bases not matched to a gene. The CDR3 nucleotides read TGTGCCTGGACCGCGGGGACAGGATACTACGAGCAGTACTTC. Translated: CAWTAGTGYYEQYF.

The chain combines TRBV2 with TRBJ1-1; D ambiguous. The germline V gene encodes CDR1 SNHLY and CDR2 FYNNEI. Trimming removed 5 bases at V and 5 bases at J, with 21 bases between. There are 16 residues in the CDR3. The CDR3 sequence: CASSPGTAPWGTEAFF. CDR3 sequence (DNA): TGTGCCAGCAGTCCGGGAACAGCGCCCTGGGGAACTGAAGCTTTCTTT.

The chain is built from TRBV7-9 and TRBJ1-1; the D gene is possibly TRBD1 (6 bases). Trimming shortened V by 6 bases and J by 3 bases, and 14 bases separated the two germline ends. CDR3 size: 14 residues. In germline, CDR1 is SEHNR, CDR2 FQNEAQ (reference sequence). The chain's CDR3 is CASRQHRVDTEAFF. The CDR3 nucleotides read TGTGCCAGCAGACAACACAGGGTTGACACTGAAGCTTTCTTT.

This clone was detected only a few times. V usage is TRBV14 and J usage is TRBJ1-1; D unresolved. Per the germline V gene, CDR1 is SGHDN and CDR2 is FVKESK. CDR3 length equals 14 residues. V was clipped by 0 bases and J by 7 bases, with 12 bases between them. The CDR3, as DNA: TGTGCCAGCAGCCAAGAGAACATTGCGGGTGAAGCTTTCTTT. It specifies CASSQENIAGEAFF.

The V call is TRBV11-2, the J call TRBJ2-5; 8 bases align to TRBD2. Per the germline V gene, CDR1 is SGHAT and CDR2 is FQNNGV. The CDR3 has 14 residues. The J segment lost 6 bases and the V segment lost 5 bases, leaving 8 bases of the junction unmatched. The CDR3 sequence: CASSPPGGMKTQYF. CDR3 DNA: TGTGCCAGCAGCCCCCCGGGGGGGATGAAGACCCAGTACTTC.

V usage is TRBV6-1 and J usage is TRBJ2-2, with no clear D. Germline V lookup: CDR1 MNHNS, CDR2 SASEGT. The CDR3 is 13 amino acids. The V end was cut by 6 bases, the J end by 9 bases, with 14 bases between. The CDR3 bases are TGTGCCAGCAGCCCCTCCCAGTCCCGGGAGCTGTTTTTT. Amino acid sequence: CASSPSQSRELFF.

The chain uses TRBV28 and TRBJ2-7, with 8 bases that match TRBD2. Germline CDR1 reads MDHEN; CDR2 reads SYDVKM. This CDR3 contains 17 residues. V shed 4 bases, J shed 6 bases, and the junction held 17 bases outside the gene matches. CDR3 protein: CASSSPAVGSGVGEQYF. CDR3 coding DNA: TGTGCCAGCAGTTCCCCGGCGGTTGGTAGCGGGGTTGGCGAGCAGTACTTC.

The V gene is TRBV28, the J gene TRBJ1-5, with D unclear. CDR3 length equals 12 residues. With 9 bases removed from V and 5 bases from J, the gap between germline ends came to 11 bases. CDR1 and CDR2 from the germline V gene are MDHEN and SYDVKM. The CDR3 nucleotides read TGTGCCAGTCGAAAGGGAGATCAGCCCCAGCATTTT. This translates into CASRKGDQPQHF.

The CDR3 is CASSNRGSSYNSPLHF. The CDR3 coding sequence is TGTGCCAGCTCAAACAGGGGGAGCTCCTATAATTCACCCCTCCACTTT. The chain is built from TRBV18 and TRBJ1-6; 8 bases map to TRBD1. Germline trimming cut 5 bases from V and 0 bases from J; bases unmatched to any gene: 3. Germline CDR1 and CDR2: KGHSH and LQKENI. The CDR3 contains 16 residues.

CDR3 loop: CASSQARGLLYEQYF. The CDR3 nucleotides read TGCGCCAGCAGCCAAGCCAGGGGGTTACTCTACGAGCAGTACTTC. V is TRBV4-3 and J is TRBJ2-7; 7 nucleotides align to TRBD1. The CDR3 contains 15 residues. The germline CDR1 and CDR2 sequences are LGHNA and YSLEER. The J segment lost 3 bases and the V segment lost 1 base, leaving 6 bases of the junction unmatched.

The CDR3 DNA sequence: TGTGCCTGGAGTGAATCGGGAACCCCTAACTATGGCTACACCTTC. Residues: CAWSESGTPNYGYTF. The chain joins TRBV30 to TRBJ1-2; D is uncertain. Trimming left V 1 base short and J 0 bases short, with 12 bases between. Germline V CDR1 and CDR2: GTSNPN, SVGIG (reference sequence). The CDR3 consists of 15 residues.

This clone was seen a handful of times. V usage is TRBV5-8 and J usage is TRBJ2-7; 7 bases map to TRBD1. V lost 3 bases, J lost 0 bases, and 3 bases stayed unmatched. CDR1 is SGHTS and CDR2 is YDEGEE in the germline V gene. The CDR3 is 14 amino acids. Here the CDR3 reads CASSYWDSSYEQYF. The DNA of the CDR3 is TGTGCCAGCAGCTACTGGGACAGCTCCTACGAGCAGTACTTC.

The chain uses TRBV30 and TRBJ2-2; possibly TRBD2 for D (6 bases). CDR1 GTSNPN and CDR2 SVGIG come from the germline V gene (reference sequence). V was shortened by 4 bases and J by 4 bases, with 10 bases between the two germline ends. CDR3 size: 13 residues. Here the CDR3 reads CAWTLGGTGELFF. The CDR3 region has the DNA TGTGCCTGGACCCTGGGGGGCACCGGGGAGCTGTTTTTT.